There are a few counts of the clone carrying this TCR beta chain. The antigen remains unidentified. Together with a sample-barcoded 5' primer, a J-beta primer mix was included in a second PCR lasting roughly 6 to 12 cycles. MiXCR, applied by TCRdb to the 5' RACE reads, yields one record per CDR3 protein. Counted here are under 2,000,000 distinct CDR3 sequences, about 50% occurring once; the ten biggest clones make up around 2.1%. V lost 7 bases and J lost 7, with 13 bases in between. The CDR3 length is 12 residues. Germline-derived CDR1 and CDR2 are MDHEN and SYDVKM. Total RNA, at least 5 micrograms per sample, was extracted from PBMCs. This specimen belongs to a study of blood T cells in healthy people across ages. Regarding the study as a whole: Relative to aged donors, long-lived donors carried more naive CD4+ cells and displayed higher diversity. Nothing was known about donor CMV status, and this possibly confounded expanded clonotype changes.

This clonotype originated in a woman in her 40s in good health. This chain joins TRBV28 and TRBJ1-2; D not resolved. Material: blood. The CDR3 reads CASNADYFGYTF. CDR3 DNA sequence: TGTGCCAGCAATGCAGATTATTTTGGCTACACCTTC.